These 5 T cell receptor beta chains came from one sample sequenced in a study of T-cell memory formation after mild COVID-19. TCRdb fed the 5' RACE reads into MiXCR, producing one record per CDR3 protein. The data show around 300,000 distinct CDR3 sequences, approximately 14% seen once. Material for sequencing was PBMCs or a T cell subset sorted from them (not recorded which). The receptors derive from a man between 18 and 29 years old who had mild COVID-19 (a few samples of this study predate the infection). Cell type and time point are not known.

This clonotype showed up just a few times. The V call is TRBV20-1, the J call TRBJ2-1; tentative D call: TRBD1 (6 bases). V was trimmed by 1 base and J by 7 bases, leaving 14 bases between them. Per the germline V gene, CDR1 is DFQATT and CDR2 is SNEGSKA (reference sequence). The CDR3 contains 14 residues. The CDR3 DNA is TGCAGTGCTAGAGTAGTCAGGGGTCGGAATGAGCAGTTCTTC. As protein: CSARVVRGRNEQFF.

This clonotype turned up a few times. The chain joins TRBV7-6 to TRBJ2-3; TRBD1 agrees at 9 bases. V trimming: 7 bases; J trimming: 4 bases; junction bases outside the gene matches: 18. Looked up from germline, CDR1 is SGHVS and CDR2 is FNYEAQ. The length of the CDR3 is 18 residues. The CDR3 sequence: CASTHGTTGGWGPDTQYF. CDR3 sequence (DNA): TGTGCCAGCACCCACGGCACGACAGGGGGTTGGGGGCCAGATACGCAGTATTTT.

This clonotype was recorded a few times. J is TRBJ1-2 and V is TRBV3-1; perhaps TRBD1 as D (6 bases). CDR3 length: 13 amino acids. V shed 4 bases and J shed 12 bases, with 18 bases lying between them. Germline-derived CDR1 and CDR2 are LGHDT and YNNKEL (reference sequence). The CDR3 nucleotides are TGTGCCAGCAGCCCTCGGGACACCTTTTACCACACCTTC. Encoded protein: CASSPRDTFYHTF. Together with reference TRBV3-1 and TRBJ1-2, the CDR3 gives the full variable domain: DTAVSQTPKYLVTQMGNDKSIKCEQNLGHDTMYWYKQDSKKFLKIMFSYNNKELIINETVPNRFSPKSPDKAHLNLHINSLELGDSAVYFCASSPRDTFYHTFGSGTRLTVV.

This clonotype was recorded many times. This chain links TRBV6-2 or TRBV6-3 with TRBJ2-1; 9 positions match TRBD2. The germline gives CDR1 MNHEY, CDR2 SVGEGT. With 0 bases clipped from V and 4 bases from J, the junction kept 7 bases outside the gene matches. This CDR3 has 17 amino acids. CDR3 bases: TGTGCCAGCAGTTACTCGGCCCCTAGCGGGGTATACAATGAGCAGTTCTTC. Translating it yields CASSYSAPSGVYNEQFF.

This rearrangement joins TRBV4-2 to TRBJ2-3; 7 bases line up with TRBD2. CDR3 length equals 14 residues. The germline V gene has CDR1 LGHNA and CDR2 YNFKEQ. The junction had 4 bases not matched to a gene; V was cut back by 1 base and J by 6 bases. The CDR3 sequence is CASSQGEGRDTQYF. The CDR3 DNA is TGTGCCAGCAGCCAAGGGGAGGGGAGGGATACGCAGTATTTT.